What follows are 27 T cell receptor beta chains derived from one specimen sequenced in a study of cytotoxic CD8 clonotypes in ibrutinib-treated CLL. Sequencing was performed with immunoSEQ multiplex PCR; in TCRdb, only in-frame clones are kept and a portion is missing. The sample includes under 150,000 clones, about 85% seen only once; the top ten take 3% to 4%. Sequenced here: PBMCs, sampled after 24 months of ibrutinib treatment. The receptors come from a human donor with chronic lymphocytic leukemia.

CDR3: CASSWDSSSYNEQFF. The CDR3 DNA reads as TGTGCCAGCAGTTGGGACAGCAGCTCCTACAATGAGCAGTTCTTC. The chain couples TRBV27 to TRBJ2-1; 7 positions match TRBD1. The CDR3 covers 15 residues. V lost 4 bases to trimming and J lost 0 bases; unmatched junction nucleotides: 3. The germline gives CDR1 MNHEY, CDR2 SMNVEV (reference sequence).

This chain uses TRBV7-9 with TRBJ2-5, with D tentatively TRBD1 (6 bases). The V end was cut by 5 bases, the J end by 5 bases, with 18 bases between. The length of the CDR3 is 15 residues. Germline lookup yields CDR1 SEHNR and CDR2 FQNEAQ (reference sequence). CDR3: CASSLDSSTGETQYF. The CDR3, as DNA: TGTGCCAGCAGCCTGGACAGCAGCACGGGCGAGACCCAGTACTTC.

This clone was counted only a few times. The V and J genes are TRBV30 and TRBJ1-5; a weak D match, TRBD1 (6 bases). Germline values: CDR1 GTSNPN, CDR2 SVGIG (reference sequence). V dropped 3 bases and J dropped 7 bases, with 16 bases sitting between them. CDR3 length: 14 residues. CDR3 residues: CAWSAIGGGQPQHF. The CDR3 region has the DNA TGTGCCTGGAGCGCGATCGGGGGCGGGCAGCCCCAGCATTTT.

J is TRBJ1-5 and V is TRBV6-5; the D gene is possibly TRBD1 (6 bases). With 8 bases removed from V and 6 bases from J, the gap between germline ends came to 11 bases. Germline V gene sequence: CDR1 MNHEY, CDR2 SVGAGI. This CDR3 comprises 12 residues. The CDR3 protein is CASGQGTQPQHF. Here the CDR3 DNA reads TGTGCCAGCGGCCAGGGGACTCAGCCCCAGCATTTT.

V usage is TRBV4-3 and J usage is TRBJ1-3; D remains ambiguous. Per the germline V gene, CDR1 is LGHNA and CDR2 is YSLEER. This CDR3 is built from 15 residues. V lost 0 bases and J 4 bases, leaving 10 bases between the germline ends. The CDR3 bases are TGCGCCAGCAGCCAAGATCCCGGTTTCGGAAACACCATATATTTT. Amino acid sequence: CASSQDPGFGNTIYF.

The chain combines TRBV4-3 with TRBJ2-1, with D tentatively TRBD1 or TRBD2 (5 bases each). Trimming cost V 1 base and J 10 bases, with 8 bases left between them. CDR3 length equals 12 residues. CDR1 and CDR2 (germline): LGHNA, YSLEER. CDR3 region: CASSQGRGEQFF. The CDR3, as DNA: TGCGCCAGCAGCCAAGGCCGGGGCGAGCAGTTCTTC.

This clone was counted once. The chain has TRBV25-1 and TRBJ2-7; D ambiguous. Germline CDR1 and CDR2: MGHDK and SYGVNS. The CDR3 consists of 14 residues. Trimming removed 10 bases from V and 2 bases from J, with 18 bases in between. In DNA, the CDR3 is TGTGCCACTGGGAAATGGGCAAGCCCCTACGAGCAGTACTTC. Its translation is CATGKWASPYEQYF.

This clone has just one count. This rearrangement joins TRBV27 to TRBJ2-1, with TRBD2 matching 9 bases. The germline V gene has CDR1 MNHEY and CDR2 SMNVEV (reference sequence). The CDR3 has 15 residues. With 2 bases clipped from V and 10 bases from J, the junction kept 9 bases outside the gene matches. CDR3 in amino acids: CASSLGASGVKEQFF. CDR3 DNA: TGTGCCAGCAGTTTAGGTGCTAGCGGGGTGAAAGAGCAGTTCTTC.

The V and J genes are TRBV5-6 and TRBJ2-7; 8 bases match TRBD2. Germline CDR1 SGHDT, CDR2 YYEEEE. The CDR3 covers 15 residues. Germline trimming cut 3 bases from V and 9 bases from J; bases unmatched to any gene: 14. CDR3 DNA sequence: TGTGCCAGCAGCTCCGGGACTAGTCTTTTTCGTGGGCAGTACTTC. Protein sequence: CASSSGTSLFRGQYF.

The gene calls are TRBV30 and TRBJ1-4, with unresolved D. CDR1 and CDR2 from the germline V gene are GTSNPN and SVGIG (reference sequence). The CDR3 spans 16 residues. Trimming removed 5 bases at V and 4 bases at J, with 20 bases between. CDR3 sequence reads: CAWSFDGTDLNEKLFF. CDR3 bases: TGTGCCTGGTCTTTCGACGGAACCGACCTTAATGAAAAACTGTTTTTT. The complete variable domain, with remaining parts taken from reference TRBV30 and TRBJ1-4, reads SQTIHQWPATLVQPVGSPLSLECTVEGTSNPNLYWYRQAAGRGLQLLFYSVGIGQISSEVPQNLSASRPQDRQFILSSKKLLLSDSGFYLCAWSFDGTDLNEKLFFGSGTQLSVL.

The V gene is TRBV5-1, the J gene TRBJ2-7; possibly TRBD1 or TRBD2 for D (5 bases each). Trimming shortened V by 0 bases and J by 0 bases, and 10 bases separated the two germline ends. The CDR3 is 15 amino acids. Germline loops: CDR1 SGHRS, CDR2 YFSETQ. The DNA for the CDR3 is TGCGCCAGCAGCTTGGCGGCAGGGAGCTCCTACGAGCAGTACTTC. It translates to CASSLAAGSSYEQYF.

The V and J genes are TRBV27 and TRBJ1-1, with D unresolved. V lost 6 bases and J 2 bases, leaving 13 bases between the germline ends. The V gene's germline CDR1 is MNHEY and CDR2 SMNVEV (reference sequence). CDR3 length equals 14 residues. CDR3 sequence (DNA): TGTGCCAGCAGCCATCGGAACTTCAACACTGAAGCTTTCTTT. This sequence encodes CASSHRNFNTEAFF.

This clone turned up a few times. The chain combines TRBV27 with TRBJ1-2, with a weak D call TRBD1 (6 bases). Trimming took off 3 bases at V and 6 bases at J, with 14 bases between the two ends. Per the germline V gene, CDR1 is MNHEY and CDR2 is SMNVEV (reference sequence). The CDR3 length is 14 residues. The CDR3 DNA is TGTGCCAGCAGTTTTCGGGGGGGGCACGATGGCTACACCTTC. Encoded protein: CASSFRGGHDGYTF.

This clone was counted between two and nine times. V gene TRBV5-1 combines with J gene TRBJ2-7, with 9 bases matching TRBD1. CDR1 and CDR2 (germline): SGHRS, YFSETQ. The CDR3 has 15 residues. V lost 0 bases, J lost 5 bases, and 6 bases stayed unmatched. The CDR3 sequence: CASSLATGGKDEQYF. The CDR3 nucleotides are TGCGCCAGCAGCTTGGCAACAGGGGGCAAGGACGAGCAGTACTTC. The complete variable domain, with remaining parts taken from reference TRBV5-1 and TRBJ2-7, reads KAGVTQTPRYLIKTRGQQVTLSCSPISGHRSVSWYQQTPGQGLQFLFEYFSETQRNKGNFPGRFSGRQFSNSRSEMNVSTLELGDSALYLCASSLATGGKDEQYFGPGTRLTVT.

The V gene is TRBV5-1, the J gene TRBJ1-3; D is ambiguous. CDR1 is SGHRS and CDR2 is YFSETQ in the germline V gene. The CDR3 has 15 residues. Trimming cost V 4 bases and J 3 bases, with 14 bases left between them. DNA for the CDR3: TGCGCCAGCAGCCCAGGTCAAAGGGTTGGAAACACCATATATTTT. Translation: CASSPGQRVGNTIYF.

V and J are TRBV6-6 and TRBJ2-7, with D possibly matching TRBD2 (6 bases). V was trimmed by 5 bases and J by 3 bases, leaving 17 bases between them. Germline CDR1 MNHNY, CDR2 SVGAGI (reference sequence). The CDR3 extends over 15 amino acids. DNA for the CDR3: TGTGCCAGCAGTCCCCCGTGGGGGGAAAGCTACGAGCAGTACTTC. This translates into CASSPPWGESYEQYF.

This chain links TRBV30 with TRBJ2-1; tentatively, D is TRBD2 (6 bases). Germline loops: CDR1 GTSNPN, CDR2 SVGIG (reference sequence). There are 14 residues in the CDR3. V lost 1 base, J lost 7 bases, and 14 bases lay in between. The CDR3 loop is CAWSGTILANEQFF. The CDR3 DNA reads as TGTGCCTGGAGTGGGACCATACTAGCTAATGAGCAGTTCTTC.

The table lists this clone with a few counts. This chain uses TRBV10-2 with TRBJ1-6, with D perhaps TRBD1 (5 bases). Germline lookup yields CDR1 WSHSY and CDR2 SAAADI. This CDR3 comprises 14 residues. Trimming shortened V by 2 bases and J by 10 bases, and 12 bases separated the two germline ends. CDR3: CASSEQGRGSPLHF. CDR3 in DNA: TGCGCCAGCAGTGAGCAGGGACGAGGATCACCCCTCCACTTT.

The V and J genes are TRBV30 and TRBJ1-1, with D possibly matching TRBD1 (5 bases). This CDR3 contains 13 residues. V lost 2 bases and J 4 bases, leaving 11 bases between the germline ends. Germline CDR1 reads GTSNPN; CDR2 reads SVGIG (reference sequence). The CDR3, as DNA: TGTGCCTGGAGTCAGGGTTTGGGCACTGAAGCTTTCTTT. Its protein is CAWSQGLGTEAFF.

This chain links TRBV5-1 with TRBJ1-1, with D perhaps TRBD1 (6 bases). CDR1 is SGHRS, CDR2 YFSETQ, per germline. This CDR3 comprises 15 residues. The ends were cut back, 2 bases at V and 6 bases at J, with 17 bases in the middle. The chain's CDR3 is CASSFEDRRRAEAFF. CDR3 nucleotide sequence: TGCGCCAGCAGCTTTGAAGACAGGAGAAGGGCTGAAGCTTTCTTT.

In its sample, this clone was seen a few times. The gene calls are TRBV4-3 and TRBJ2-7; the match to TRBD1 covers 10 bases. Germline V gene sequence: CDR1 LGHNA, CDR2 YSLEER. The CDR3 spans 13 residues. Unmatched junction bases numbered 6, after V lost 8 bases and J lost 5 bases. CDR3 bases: TGCGCCAGCGGGCGGGACAGGGGCGACGAGCAGTACTTC. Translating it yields CASGRDRGDEQYF.

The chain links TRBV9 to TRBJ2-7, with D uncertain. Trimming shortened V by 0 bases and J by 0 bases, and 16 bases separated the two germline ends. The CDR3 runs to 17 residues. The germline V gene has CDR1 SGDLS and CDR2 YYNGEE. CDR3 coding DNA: TGTGCCAGCAGCGTAGCTCTGGCCAGAAAGAGCTCCTACGAGCAGTACTTC. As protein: CASSVALARKSSYEQYF. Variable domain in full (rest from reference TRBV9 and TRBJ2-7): DSGVTQTPKHLITATGQRVTLRCSPRSGDLSVYWYQQSLDQGLQFLIQYYNGEERAKGNILERFSAQQFPDLHSELNLSSLELGDSALYFCASSVALARKSSYEQYFGPGTRLTVT.

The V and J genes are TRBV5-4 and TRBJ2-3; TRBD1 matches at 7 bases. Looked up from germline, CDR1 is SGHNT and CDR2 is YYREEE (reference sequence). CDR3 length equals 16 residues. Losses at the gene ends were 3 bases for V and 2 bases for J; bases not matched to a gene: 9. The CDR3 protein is CASSWGQGVLTDTQYF. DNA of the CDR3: TGTGCCAGCAGCTGGGGTCAGGGGGTTCTCACAGATACGCAGTATTTT.

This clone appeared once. CDR3 bases: TGTGCCAGCAGGGATGTCGGTCCGGATGAGCAGTTCTTC. This gives the protein CASRDVGPDEQFF. V is TRBV11-2 and J is TRBJ2-1; no clear D. Trimming pared 6 bases from V and 8 bases from J, leaving 14 bases between. In germline, CDR1 is SGHAT, CDR2 FQNNGV. CDR3 length equals 13 residues.

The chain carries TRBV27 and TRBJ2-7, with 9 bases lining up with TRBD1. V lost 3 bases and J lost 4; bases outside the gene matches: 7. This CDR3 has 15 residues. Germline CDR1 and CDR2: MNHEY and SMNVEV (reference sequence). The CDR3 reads CASSFRTGVRYEQYF. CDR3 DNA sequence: TGTGCCAGCAGTTTTCGGACAGGGGTCAGGTACGAGCAGTACTTC.

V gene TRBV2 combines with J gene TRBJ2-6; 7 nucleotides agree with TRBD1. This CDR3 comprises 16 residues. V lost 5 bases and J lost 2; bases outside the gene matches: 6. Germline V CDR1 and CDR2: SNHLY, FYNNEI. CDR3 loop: CASSRDSPTGANVLTF. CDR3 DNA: TGTGCCAGCAGTCGGGACAGTCCTACTGGGGCCAACGTCCTGACTTTC.

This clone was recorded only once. CDR3 nucleotide sequence: TGCGCCAGCAGCTTGAGGCAGGGCACAGATACGCAGTATTTT. Its translation: CASSLRQGTDTQYF. The V gene is TRBV5-1, the J gene TRBJ2-3; D uncertain. CDR3 length: 14 residues. V was shortened by 1 base and J by 1 base, with 7 bases between the two germline ends. Germline assignment: CDR1 SGHRS and CDR2 YFSETQ.